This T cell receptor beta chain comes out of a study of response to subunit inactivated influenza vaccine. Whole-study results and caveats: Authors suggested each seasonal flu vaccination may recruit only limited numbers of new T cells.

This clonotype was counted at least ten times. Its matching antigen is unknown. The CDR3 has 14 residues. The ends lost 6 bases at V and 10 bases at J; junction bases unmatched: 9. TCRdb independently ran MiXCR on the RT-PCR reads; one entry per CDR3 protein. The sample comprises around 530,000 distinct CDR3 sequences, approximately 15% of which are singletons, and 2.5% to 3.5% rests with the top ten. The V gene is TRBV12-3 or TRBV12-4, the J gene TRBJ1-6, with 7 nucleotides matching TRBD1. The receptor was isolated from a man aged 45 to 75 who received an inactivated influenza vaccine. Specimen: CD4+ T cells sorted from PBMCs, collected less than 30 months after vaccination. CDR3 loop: CASRAGGSGSPLHF. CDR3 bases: TGTGCCAGCAGAGCAGGGGGGTCGGGGTCACCCCTCCACTTT.